The present TCR beta chain was sequenced within a study of regulatory T cells in long-lasting Graves disease. Germline CDR1 and CDR2: LNHNV and YYDKDF (reference sequence). V was cut by 2 bases and J by 6 bases, with 10 bases left in between. The CDR3 runs to 14 residues. Sequencing libraries for TCR beta were prepared with iRepertoire HTBI primers and Arm-PCR of CDR3 regions. MiXCR, run by TCRdb on the multiplex PCR reads, gives a single entry per CDR3 protein. The sample lists around 240,000 distinct CDR3 sequences, 18% occurring once. Regarding time point: newly diagnosed GD, antithyroid drugs for less than 3 months. TCR sequences were obtained from RNA taken from PBMCs. This same sample was also taken into another study, of T cells in Graves' hyperthyroidism and ophthalmopathy. That study reports: TCR CDR3 regions were first amplified by RT-PCR with HTBI primers.

The sequencing here drew on peripheral blood mononuclear cells (PBMCs), taken at new diagnosis, from a patient treated with antithyroid drugs. This TCR was sampled from a woman aged 30 to 39 with Graves disease. V is TRBV15 and J is TRBJ1-4; tentative D call: TRBD1 (6 bases). The CDR3, as DNA: TGTGCCACCAGCAGATATTCAGGGGATGAAAAACTGTTTTTT. It yields the protein CATSRYSGDEKLFF.